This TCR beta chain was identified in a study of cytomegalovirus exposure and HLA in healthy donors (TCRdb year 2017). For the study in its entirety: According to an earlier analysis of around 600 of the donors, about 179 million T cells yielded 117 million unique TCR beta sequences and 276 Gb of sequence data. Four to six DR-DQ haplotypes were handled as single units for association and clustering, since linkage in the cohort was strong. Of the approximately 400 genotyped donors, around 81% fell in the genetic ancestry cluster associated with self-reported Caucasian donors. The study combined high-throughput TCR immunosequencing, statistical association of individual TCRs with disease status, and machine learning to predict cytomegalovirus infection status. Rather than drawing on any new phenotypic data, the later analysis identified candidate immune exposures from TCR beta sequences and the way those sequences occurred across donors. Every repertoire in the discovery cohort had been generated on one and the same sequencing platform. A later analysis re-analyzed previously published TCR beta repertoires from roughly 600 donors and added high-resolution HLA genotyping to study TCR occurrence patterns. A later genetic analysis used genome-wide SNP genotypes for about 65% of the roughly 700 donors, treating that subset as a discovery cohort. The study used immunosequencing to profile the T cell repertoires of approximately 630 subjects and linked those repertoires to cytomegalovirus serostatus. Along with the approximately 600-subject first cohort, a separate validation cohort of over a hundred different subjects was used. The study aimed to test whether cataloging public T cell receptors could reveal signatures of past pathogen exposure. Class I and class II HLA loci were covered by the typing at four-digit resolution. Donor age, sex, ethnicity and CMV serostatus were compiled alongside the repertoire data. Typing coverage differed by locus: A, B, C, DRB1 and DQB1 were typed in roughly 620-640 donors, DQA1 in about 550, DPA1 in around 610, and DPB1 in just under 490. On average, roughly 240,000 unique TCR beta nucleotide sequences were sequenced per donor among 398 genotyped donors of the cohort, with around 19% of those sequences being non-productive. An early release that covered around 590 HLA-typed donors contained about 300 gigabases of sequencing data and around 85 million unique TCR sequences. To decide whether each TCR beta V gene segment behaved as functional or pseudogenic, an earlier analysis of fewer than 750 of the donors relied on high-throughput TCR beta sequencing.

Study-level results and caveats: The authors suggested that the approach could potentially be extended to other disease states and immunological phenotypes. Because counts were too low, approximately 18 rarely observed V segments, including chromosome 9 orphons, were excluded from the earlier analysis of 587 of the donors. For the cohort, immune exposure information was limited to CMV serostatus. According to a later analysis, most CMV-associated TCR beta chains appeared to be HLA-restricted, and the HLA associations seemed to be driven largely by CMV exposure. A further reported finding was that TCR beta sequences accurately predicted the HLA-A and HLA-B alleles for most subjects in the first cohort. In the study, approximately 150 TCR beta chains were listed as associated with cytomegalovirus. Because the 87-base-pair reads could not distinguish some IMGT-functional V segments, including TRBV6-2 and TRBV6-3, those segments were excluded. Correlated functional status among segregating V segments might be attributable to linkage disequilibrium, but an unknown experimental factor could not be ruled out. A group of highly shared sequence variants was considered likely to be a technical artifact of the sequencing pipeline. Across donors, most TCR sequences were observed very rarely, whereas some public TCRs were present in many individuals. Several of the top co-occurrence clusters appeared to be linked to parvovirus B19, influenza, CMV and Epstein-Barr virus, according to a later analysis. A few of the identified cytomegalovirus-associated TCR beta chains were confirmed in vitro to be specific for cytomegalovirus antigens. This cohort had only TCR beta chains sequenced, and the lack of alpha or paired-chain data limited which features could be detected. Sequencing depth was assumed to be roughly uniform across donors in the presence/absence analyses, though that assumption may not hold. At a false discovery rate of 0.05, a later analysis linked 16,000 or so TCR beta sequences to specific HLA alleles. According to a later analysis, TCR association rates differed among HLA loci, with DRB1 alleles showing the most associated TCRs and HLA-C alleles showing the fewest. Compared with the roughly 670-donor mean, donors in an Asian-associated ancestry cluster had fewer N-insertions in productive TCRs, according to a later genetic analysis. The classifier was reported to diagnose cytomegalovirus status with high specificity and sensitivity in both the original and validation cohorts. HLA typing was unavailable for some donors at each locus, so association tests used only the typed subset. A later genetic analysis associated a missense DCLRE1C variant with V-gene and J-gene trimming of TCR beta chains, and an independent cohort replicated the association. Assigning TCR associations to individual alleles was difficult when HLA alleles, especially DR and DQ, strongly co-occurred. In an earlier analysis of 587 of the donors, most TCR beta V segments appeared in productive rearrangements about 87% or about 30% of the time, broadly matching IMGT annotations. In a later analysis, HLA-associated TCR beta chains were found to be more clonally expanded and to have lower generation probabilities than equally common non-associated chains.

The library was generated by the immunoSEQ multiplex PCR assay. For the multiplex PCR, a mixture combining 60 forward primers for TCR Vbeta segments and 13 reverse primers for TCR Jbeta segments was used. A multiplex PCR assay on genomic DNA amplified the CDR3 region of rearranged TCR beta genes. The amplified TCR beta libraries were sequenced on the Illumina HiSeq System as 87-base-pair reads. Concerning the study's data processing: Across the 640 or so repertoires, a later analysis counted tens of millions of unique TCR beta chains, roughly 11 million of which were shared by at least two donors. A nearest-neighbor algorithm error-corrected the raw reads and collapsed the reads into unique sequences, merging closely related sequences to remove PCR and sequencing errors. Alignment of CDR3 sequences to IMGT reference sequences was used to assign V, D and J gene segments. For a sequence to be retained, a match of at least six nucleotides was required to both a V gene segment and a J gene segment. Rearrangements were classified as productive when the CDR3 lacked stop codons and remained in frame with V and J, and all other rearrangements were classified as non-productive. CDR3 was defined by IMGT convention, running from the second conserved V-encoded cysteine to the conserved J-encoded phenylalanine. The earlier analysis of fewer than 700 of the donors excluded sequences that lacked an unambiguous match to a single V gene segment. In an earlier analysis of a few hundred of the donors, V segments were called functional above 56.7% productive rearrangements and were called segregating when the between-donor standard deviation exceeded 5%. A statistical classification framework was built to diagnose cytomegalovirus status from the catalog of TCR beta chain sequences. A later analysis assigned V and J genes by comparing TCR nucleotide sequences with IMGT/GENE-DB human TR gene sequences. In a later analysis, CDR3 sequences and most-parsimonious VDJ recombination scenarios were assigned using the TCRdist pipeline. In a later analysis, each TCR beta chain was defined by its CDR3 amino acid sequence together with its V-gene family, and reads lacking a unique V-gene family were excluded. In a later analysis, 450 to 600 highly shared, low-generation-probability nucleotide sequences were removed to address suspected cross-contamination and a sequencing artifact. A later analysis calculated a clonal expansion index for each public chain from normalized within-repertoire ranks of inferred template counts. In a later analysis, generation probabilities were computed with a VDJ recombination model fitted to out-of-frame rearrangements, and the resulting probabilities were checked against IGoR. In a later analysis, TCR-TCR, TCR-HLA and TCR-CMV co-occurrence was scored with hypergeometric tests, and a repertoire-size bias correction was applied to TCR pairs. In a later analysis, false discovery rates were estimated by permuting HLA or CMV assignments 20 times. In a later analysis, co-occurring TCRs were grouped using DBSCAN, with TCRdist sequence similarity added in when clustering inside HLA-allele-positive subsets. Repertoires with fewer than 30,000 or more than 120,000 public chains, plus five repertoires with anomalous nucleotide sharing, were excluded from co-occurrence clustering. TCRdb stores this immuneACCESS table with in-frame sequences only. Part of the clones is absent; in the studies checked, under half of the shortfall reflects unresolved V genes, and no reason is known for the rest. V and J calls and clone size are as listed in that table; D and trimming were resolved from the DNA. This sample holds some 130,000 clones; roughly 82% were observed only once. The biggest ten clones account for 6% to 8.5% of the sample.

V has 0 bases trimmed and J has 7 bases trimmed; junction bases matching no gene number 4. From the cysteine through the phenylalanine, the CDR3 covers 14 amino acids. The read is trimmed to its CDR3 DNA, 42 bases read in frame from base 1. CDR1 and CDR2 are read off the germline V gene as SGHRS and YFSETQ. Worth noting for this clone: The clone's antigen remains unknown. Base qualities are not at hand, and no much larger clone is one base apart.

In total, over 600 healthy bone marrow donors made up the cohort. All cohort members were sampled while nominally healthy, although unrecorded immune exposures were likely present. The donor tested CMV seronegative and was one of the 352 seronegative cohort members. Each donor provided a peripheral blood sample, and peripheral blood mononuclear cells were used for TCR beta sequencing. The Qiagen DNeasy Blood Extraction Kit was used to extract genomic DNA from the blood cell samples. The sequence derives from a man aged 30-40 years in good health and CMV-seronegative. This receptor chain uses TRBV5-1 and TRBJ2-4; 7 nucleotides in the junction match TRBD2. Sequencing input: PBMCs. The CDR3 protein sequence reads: CASSLAPGGNIQYF. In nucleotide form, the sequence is TGCGCCAGCAGCTTGGCCCCCGGGGGGAACATTCAGTACTTC.